This T cell receptor (beta chain) was recorded in a study of T-cell memory formation after mild COVID-19. TCRdb re-called the 5' RACE reads through MiXCR, storing one row per CDR3 protein. The sample shows about 600,000 distinct CDR3 sequences, about a fifth of them seen only once. The V gene's germline CDR1 is KGHSH and CDR2 LQKENI. The germline V and J ends were trimmed by 6 bases and 0 bases, with 13 bases remaining between them. The CDR3 consists of 15 residues. The sequence was obtained from an adult woman who had mild COVID-19 (a few samples of this study predate the infection). Cell type and time point are not known. The chain has TRBV18 and TRBJ2-3; D is possibly TRBD2 (6 bases). The specimen was PBMCs or a T cell subset sorted from them (not recorded which). In DNA form, the CDR3 reads TGTGCCAGCTCGCCATATAGCGGTAGCACAGATACGCAGTATTTT. Translating gives CASSPYSGSTDTQYF.